Listed below are T cell receptor beta chains from one sample, sequenced in a study of cytomegalovirus exposure and HLA in healthy donors. Clones were sequenced by immunoSEQ multiplex PCR, and TCRdb holds only the in-frame ones, with some missing. The profile covers under 150,000 clones, with around 69% appearing a single time and approximately 2.6% taken by the ten largest. Sequencing was done on a sample of PBMCs. The receptor source for this set is a human donor in good health. CDR3s include the opening cysteine and the closing phenylalanine or tryptophan. The order of the fields is V gene, D gene, clone size, J gene, CDR3 DNA, CDR3 protein. A D gene is named only where the DNA matches it firmly. Not all rows give a size; the values are once, few, many and, for expanded clones, a class.

v_gene: TRBV7-2
d_gene: .
abundance: .
j_gene: TRBJ2-3
CDR3nt: TGTGCCAGCAGCCTAGGAGTGGGGCGAAGTGGGGGCACAGATACGCAGTATTTT
CDR3aa: CASSLGVGRSGGTDTQYF

v_gene: TRBV19
d_gene: .
abundance: .
j_gene: TRBJ2-2
CDR3nt: TGTGCCAGTAGTATCGGTGGCGGGAACACCGGGGAGCTGTTTTTT
CDR3aa: CASSIGGGNTGELFF

v_gene: TRBV5-4
d_gene: .
abundance: .
j_gene: TRBJ1-2
CDR3nt: TGTGCCAGCAGCTTGGTACGGAGCGGCTACACCTTC
CDR3aa: CASSLVRSGYTF

v_gene: TRBV7-2
d_gene: .
abundance: once
j_gene: TRBJ1-5
CDR3nt: TGTGCCAGCAGCCAGGACGGAGGGAGCAATCAGCCCCAGCATTTT
CDR3aa: CASSQDGGSNQPQHF

v_gene: TRBV6-5
d_gene: TRBD2
abundance: .
j_gene: TRBJ2-1
CDR3nt: TGTGCCAGCAGACAAGCGGGAGGACCCTACAATGAGCAGTTCTTC
CDR3aa: CASRQAGGPYNEQFF

v_gene: TRBV6-4
d_gene: TRBD2
abundance: .
j_gene: TRBJ2-1
CDR3nt: TGTGCCAGCAGAAAGCGGGGGGGCAGCGAGCAGTTCTTC
CDR3aa: CASRKRGGSEQFF

v_gene: TRBV4-1
d_gene: TRBD1
abundance: .
j_gene: TRBJ1-1
CDR3nt: TGCGCCAGCAGCCAGCAGACAGGGGCGAAGAACACTGAAGCTTTCTTT
CDR3aa: CASSQQTGAKNTEAFF

v_gene: TRBV5-4
d_gene: .
abundance: .
j_gene: TRBJ1-2
CDR3nt: TGTGCCAGCAGTAGGGGCGCGGACTATGGCTACACCTTC
CDR3aa: CASSRGADYGYTF

v_gene: TRBV27
d_gene: TRBD2
abundance: .
j_gene: TRBJ2-1
CDR3nt: TGTGCCAGCAGTTCCGGACTAGCGGGAGTTGGTGATGAGCAGTTCTTC
CDR3aa: CASSSGLAGVGDEQFF

v_gene: TRBV6-1
d_gene: .
abundance: few
j_gene: TRBJ1-2
CDR3nt: TGTGCCAGCAGAAACTCGGGAGGGTCTGGTGGCTACACCTTC
CDR3aa: CASRNSGGSGGYTF

v_gene: TRBV7-2
d_gene: .
abundance: .
j_gene: TRBJ2-7
CDR3nt: TGTGCCAGCAGCTTAGAAGCTAGTTGGAACCACGAGCAGTACTTC
CDR3aa: CASSLEASWNHEQYF

v_gene: TRBV19
d_gene: .
abundance: .
j_gene: TRBJ1-3
CDR3nt: TGTGCCAGTAGGAACAGGGCCTCTGGAAACATCATATATTTT
CDR3aa: CASRNRASGNIIYF

v_gene: TRBV5-1
d_gene: TRBD1
abundance: few
j_gene: TRBJ2-7
CDR3nt: TGCGCCAGCAGCTTTGGCAGGGGGTACGAGCAGTACTTC
CDR3aa: CASSFGRGYEQYF

v_gene: TRBV11-1
d_gene: TRBD2
abundance: .
j_gene: TRBJ2-3
CDR3nt: TGTGCCAGCAGCAACCCGGGACTAGCGGGCACAGATACGCAGTATTTT
CDR3aa: CASSNPGLAGTDTQYF

v_gene: TRBV14
d_gene: TRBD1
abundance: .
j_gene: TRBJ1-3
CDR3nt: TGTGCCAGCAGCCAAGCTGGCGGGACAGGGAAAGGAAACACCATATATTTT
CDR3aa: CASSQAGGTGKGNTIYF

v_gene: TRBV7-9
d_gene: .
abundance: .
j_gene: TRBJ1-1
CDR3nt: TGTGCCAGCAGCTTAAAGGGGGACACTGAAGCTTTCTTT
CDR3aa: CASSLKGDTEAFF

v_gene: TRBV7-2
d_gene: TRBD1
abundance: .
j_gene: TRBJ1-6
CDR3nt: TGTGCCAGCAGCTTGTGGTCAGGGGGGAATTCACCCCTCCACTTT
CDR3aa: CASSLWSGGNSPLHF

v_gene: TRBV7-2
d_gene: TRBD1
abundance: .
j_gene: TRBJ2-1
CDR3nt: TGTGCCAGCTCCGCCGGGACAGGGTCTTTCAATGAGCAGTTCTTC
CDR3aa: CASSAGTGSFNEQFF

v_gene: TRBV9
d_gene: .
abundance: .
j_gene: TRBJ2-3
CDR3nt: TGTGCCAGCAGCTGGAGTTTCGCAGATACGCAGTATTTT
CDR3aa: CASSWSFADTQYF

v_gene: TRBV11-2
d_gene: TRBD2
abundance: .
j_gene: TRBJ2-5
CDR3nt: TGTGCCAGCAGCAAGCTAGCGGGAGGTACCCAAGAGACCCAGTACTTC
CDR3aa: CASSKLAGGTQETQYF

v_gene: TRBV21-1
d_gene: .
abundance: .
j_gene: TRBJ1-5
CDR3nt: TGTGCCACCCAGTATAGCAATCAGCCCCAGCATTTT
CDR3aa: CATQYSNQPQHF

v_gene: TRBV12-1
d_gene: .
abundance: .
j_gene: TRBJ1-5
CDR3nt: TGTGCCAGCAGCTTTTATCCAGGGATCAATCGGCCCCAGCATTTT
CDR3aa: CASSFYPGINRPQHF

v_gene: TRBV5-8
d_gene: TRBD2
abundance: .
j_gene: TRBJ2-3
CDR3nt: TGTGCCAGCAGCTTGAATATAGCGGGGGATACGCAGTATTTT
CDR3aa: CASSLNIAGDTQYF

v_gene: TRBV7-9
d_gene: .
abundance: .
j_gene: TRBJ2-3
CDR3nt: TGTGCCAGCAGCTCCCCTGGCTTGTCCCCAGATACGCAGTATTTT
CDR3aa: CASSSPGLSPDTQYF

v_gene: TRBV27
d_gene: .
abundance: .
j_gene: TRBJ1-1
CDR3nt: TGTGCCAGCAGTCCAGGAGGGAACACTGAAGCTTTCTTT
CDR3aa: CASSPGGNTEAFF

v_gene: TRBV7-2
d_gene: .
abundance: .
j_gene: TRBJ2-7
CDR3nt: TGTGCCAGCAGCTTTTCCCCAGGCAGCCTCTACGAGCAGTACTTC
CDR3aa: CASSFSPGSLYEQYF

v_gene: TRBV27
d_gene: .
abundance: .
j_gene: TRBJ2-3
CDR3nt: TGTGCCAGCAGCTTGGCGGCCTGGTGGGATACGCAGTATTTT
CDR3aa: CASSLAAWWDTQYF

v_gene: TRBV11-1
d_gene: .
abundance: .
j_gene: TRBJ2-1
CDR3nt: TGTGCCAGCACCCCTAGCAGGAGCTCCTACAATGAGCAGTTCTTC
CDR3aa: CASTPSRSSYNEQFF

v_gene: TRBV6-1
d_gene: TRBD1
abundance: .
j_gene: TRBJ2-1
CDR3nt: TGTGCCAGCAGACGACAGGGTGGGTACAATGAGCAGTTCTTC
CDR3aa: CASRRQGGYNEQFF

v_gene: TRBV6-1
d_gene: .
abundance: .
j_gene: TRBJ2-5
CDR3nt: TGTGCCAGCAGGGCAGGGTTGATGGAGACCCAGTACTTC
CDR3aa: CASRAGLMETQYF

v_gene: TRBV28
d_gene: .
abundance: .
j_gene: TRBJ2-1
CDR3nt: TGTGCCAGCACAGGGCCGGCGAACAATGAGCAGTTCTTC
CDR3aa: CASTGPANNEQFF

v_gene: TRBV14
d_gene: .
abundance: .
j_gene: TRBJ1-2
CDR3nt: TGTGCCAGCAGCCAAGATCGGAACAGACCAAACTATGGCTACACCTTC
CDR3aa: CASSQDRNRPNYGYTF

v_gene: TRBV7-9
d_gene: .
abundance: .
j_gene: TRBJ2-1
CDR3nt: TGTGCCAGCAGCTTAGCAGGGAGTAGCAATGAGCAGTTCTTC
CDR3aa: CASSLAGSSNEQFF

v_gene: TRBV14
d_gene: .
abundance: .
j_gene: TRBJ2-7
CDR3nt: TGTGCCAGCAGCCAAGAAAGAGGGTTGGGCGAGCAGTACTTC
CDR3aa: CASSQERGLGEQYF

v_gene: TRBV5-4
d_gene: .
abundance: .
j_gene: TRBJ2-2
CDR3nt: TGTGCCAGCAGCCCCGGTGGGGGGGCCCCGAACACCGGGGAGCTGTTTTTT
CDR3aa: CASSPGGGAPNTGELFF

v_gene: TRBV7-2
d_gene: .
abundance: few
j_gene: TRBJ1-5
CDR3nt: TGTGCCAGCAGCTTAGGAGGATATAGCAATCAGCCCCAGCATTTT
CDR3aa: CASSLGGYSNQPQHF

v_gene: TRBV11-3
d_gene: .
abundance: .
j_gene: TRBJ2-3
CDR3nt: TGTGCCAGCAGCGGAGGCAGGGGTCTCCTCAGCACAGATACGCAGTATTTT
CDR3aa: CASSGGRGLLSTDTQYF

v_gene: TRBV7-2
d_gene: TRBD1
abundance: .
j_gene: TRBJ2-2
CDR3nt: TGTGCCAGCAGCTTAGCGGCAGGGGGCTACGGTACCGGGGAGCTGTTTTTT
CDR3aa: CASSLAAGGYGTGELFF

v_gene: TRBV5-1
d_gene: TRBD1
abundance: .
j_gene: TRBJ1-1
CDR3nt: TGCGCCAGCAACTACCTACAGGGGGGAGGGGTGAACACTGAAGCTTTCTTT
CDR3aa: CASNYLQGGGVNTEAFF

v_gene: TRBV27
d_gene: TRBD1
abundance: .
j_gene: TRBJ2-1
CDR3nt: TGTGCCAGCAGTCGAGGACAGGCCTACAATGAGCAGTTCTTC
CDR3aa: CASSRGQAYNEQFF

v_gene: TRBV4-1
d_gene: TRBD1
abundance: .
j_gene: TRBJ1-1
CDR3nt: TGCGCCAGCAGCCAAGATATTCAGGGGGACACTGAAGCTTTCTTT
CDR3aa: CASSQDIQGDTEAFF

v_gene: TRBV28
d_gene: .
abundance: .
j_gene: TRBJ1-3
CDR3nt: TGTGCCAGCAGCCGCCTGGGGGCATACACCATATATTTT
CDR3aa: CASSRLGAYTIYF

v_gene: TRBV5-4
d_gene: TRBD2
abundance: few
j_gene: TRBJ2-1
CDR3nt: TGTGCCAGCAGCTTGGAGGGCGGGAGGGCCGGTGAGCAGTTCTTC
CDR3aa: CASSLEGGRAGEQFF

v_gene: TRBV14
d_gene: TRBD1
abundance: .
j_gene: TRBJ1-2
CDR3nt: TGTGCCAGCAGCCAAGGGGGACAGTCTAACTATGGCTACACCTTC
CDR3aa: CASSQGGQSNYGYTF

v_gene: TRBV9
d_gene: .
abundance: .
j_gene: TRBJ2-5
CDR3nt: TGTGCCAGCAGCGGACGACTAGGCCAAGAGACCCAGTACTTC
CDR3aa: CASSGRLGQETQYF

v_gene: TRBV2
d_gene: TRBD1
abundance: .
j_gene: TRBJ2-7
CDR3nt: TGTGCCAGTACAGGACAGGGGACCTCCTACGAGCAGTACTTC
CDR3aa: CASTGQGTSYEQYF

v_gene: TRBV4-2
d_gene: TRBD2
abundance: .
j_gene: TRBJ2-3
CDR3nt: TGTGCCAGCAGCCAAGATCAACTCGGGGGGGCCTTCGCAGATACGCAGTATTTT
CDR3aa: CASSQDQLGGAFADTQYF

v_gene: TRBV27
d_gene: .
abundance: .
j_gene: TRBJ2-3
CDR3nt: TGTGCCAGCAGTTTACTAGCTCGGGGCACAGATACGCAGTATTTT
CDR3aa: CASSLLARGTDTQYF